One and the same sample provided the 6 T cell receptor beta chains below, sequenced in a study of Tregs in tolerant kidney transplant recipients. The nonmyeloablative bone marrow transplants came from related graft donors, with transient mixed chimerism. Method: immunoSEQ multiplex PCR; TCRdb's copy keeps in-frame clones and lacks some. The table shows fewer than 95,000 clones, with roughly 93% occurring only once. This specimen was CD4+ T cells from blood (PBMCs), taken 12 months after the transplant. The receptor source for this set is a human patient who received a combined kidney and bone marrow transplant. Some of these T cells may belong to the graft donor.

This sequence joins TRBV19 and TRBJ2-1; the D is unclear. From germline, CDR1 is LNHDA and CDR2 SQIVND (reference sequence). The germline V and J ends were trimmed by 3 bases and 0 bases, with 9 bases remaining between them. This CDR3 spans 15 amino acids. CDR3 in DNA: TGTGCCAGTAGTATCACAGTAAGCTCCTACAATGAGCAGTTCTTC. Residues: CASSITVSSYNEQFF.

The chain links TRBV5-4 to TRBJ2-1, with 12 bases lining up with TRBD2. Germline trimming cut 4 bases from V and 8 bases from J; bases unmatched to any gene: 7. The germline V gene has CDR1 SGHNT and CDR2 YYREEE (reference sequence). The CDR3 extends over 15 amino acids. The CDR3 DNA is TGTGCCAGCAGCCTAAAGACTAGCGGGAGCGATGAGCAGTTCTTC. Protein sequence: CASSLKTSGSDEQFF.

The V and J genes are TRBV6-1 and TRBJ1-2; TRBD1 aligns across 7 bases. The CDR3 totals 13 residues. Germline-derived CDR1 and CDR2 are MNHNS and SASEGT. Germline trimming cut 2 bases from V and 11 bases from J; bases unmatched to any gene: 8. The CDR3 loop reads CASSELRQGAYTF. CDR3 bases: TGTGCCAGCAGTGAATTGAGACAGGGAGCGTACACCTTC.

The chain carries TRBV18 and TRBJ2-3; 9 bases are shared with TRBD2. J was trimmed by 5 bases and V by 4 bases; bases with no gene match: 10. The CDR3 consists of 16 residues. Germline values: CDR1 KGHSH, CDR2 LQKENI. This chain's CDR3 is CASSRLAGRLGDTQYF. CDR3 sequence (DNA): TGTGCCAGCTCACGGCTAGCGGGGAGGCTGGGAGATACGCAGTATTTT.

This chain links TRBV5-4 with TRBJ2-7, with a possible D match to TRBD1 (5 bases). V was clipped by 4 bases and J by 5 bases, with 13 bases between them. This CDR3 region has 13 residues. Germline V gene lookup returns CDR1 SGHNT and CDR2 YYREEE (reference sequence). In nucleotides, the CDR3 is TGTGCCAGCAGCCCTCAGGGTTACCACGAGCAGTACTTC. Translation gives CASSPQGYHEQYF.

This clone was observed a few times. The chain combines TRBV4-3 with TRBJ2-3, with TRBD2 matching over 10 bases. This CDR3 has 18 amino acids. V lost 2 bases to trimming and J lost 0 bases; unmatched junction nucleotides: 8. The V gene's germline CDR1 is LGHNA and CDR2 YSLEER. The chain's CDR3 is CASSQRPGTSDSTDTQYF. CDR3 DNA: TGCGCCAGCAGCCAACGCCCCGGGACTAGCGATAGCACAGATACGCAGTATTTT.